This TCR beta chain was captured by sequencing in a study of blood T cell repertoires in COVID-19. At the level of the study: Acute-phase and convalescent COVID-19 samples originated in the United States, Italy and Spain.

Sequencing was performed with immunoSEQ multiplex PCR; in TCRdb, only in-frame clones are kept and a portion is missing. This table holds around 64,000 clones, just over 85% found once. V was pared by 2 bases and J by 5 bases, with 5 bases of the junction left unmatched. The CDR3 is made up of 15 amino acids. Germline V lookup: CDR1 SEHNR, CDR2 FQNEAQ (reference sequence). The V call is TRBV7-9, the J call TRBJ2-3; 9 nucleotides agree with TRBD2. The sequenced sample consisted of peripheral blood. The TCR was taken from a man aged 25-40 years with acute or convalescent COVID-19. Written as DNA, the CDR3 is TGTGCCAGCAGCTTATTTCTAGCGGGAAAAGATACGCAGTATTTT. Translation: CASSLFLAGKDTQYF.